This T cell receptor (beta chain) was profiled in a study of PD-1 blockade in mismatch repair-deficient tumors. Study-wide context: All were previously treated, progressing patients with 12 mismatch repair-deficient cancer types.

A note on this clone: No antigen is known for it.

PCR or immunohistochemistry showed mismatch repair deficiency in every enrolled patient. TCRs were sequenced from a few patients responding to pembrolizumab. Findings and caveats of the study: After pembrolizumab, tumor-resident clones rose rapidly, then generally contracted before radiologic responses.

The data were produced by immunoSEQ multiplex PCR, yet TCRdb's version contains in-frame clones alone and is incomplete. Seen here are more than 50,000 clones, around 88% observed once, and the top ten hold approximately 15%. This TCR derives from an adult with mismatch repair-deficient cancer. The starting material was peripheral blood, obtained 52 weeks after starting pembrolizumab.

Here the CDR3 DNA reads TGTGCCAGCAGGAGGGACAGGGGGATCGAAGAGCAGTACTTC. This encodes CASRRDRGIEEQYF. J is TRBJ2-7 and V is TRBV6-1; 11 bases are shared with TRBD1. The germline CDR1 and CDR2 sequences are MNHNS and SASEGT. V lost 6 bases, J lost 7 bases, and 8 bases stayed unmatched. The CDR3 extends over 14 amino acids.